This is a list of T cell receptor beta chains from one sample in a study of T cell responses to AZD1222 COVID-19 vaccine. Only in-frame clones appear in the TCRdb table, and some are missing; sequencing was by immunoSEQ multiplex PCR. This table holds around 75,000 clones, roughly 84% found once. The specimen was peripheral blood, collected on day 0 of AZD1222 vaccination. The receptors were sampled from an adult in good health. Each CDR3 is given with its conserved first and last residue. A D gene is named only where the DNA matches it firmly. Size is omitted from some rows. Given values are once, few, many or a class for expanded clones.

j_call: TRBJ1-2; clone_size: few; d_call: NA; v_call: TRBV3-1/TRBV3-2; cdr3_nt: TGTGCCAGCAGCCCCCAGATAGCTAACTATGGCTACACCTTC; cdr3_aa: CASSPQIANYGYTF
j_call: TRBJ2-5; clone_size: NA; d_call: TRBD1; v_call: TRBV5-1; cdr3_nt: TGCGCCAGCAGCTTGGGTTTGGGACAGCCACAAGAGACCCAGTACTTC; cdr3_aa: CASSLGLGQPQETQYF
j_call: TRBJ1-2; clone_size: NA; d_call: NA; v_call: TRBV20-1; cdr3_nt: TGCAGTGCTAGTTATCCACAGGGTGACTATGGCTACACCTTC; cdr3_aa: CSASYPQGDYGYTF
j_call: TRBJ1-1; clone_size: NA; d_call: NA; v_call: TRBV29-1; cdr3_nt: TGCAGCGTTGGAACAGGGTTTGTGGGTGAAGCTTTCTTT; cdr3_aa: CSVGTGFVGEAFF
j_call: TRBJ2-1; clone_size: NA; d_call: TRBD2; v_call: TRBV4-3; cdr3_nt: TGCGCCAGCAGCCAAGATCGAAGCGGGGGGGCCTGGAATGAGCAGTTCTTC; cdr3_aa: CASSQDRSGGAWNEQFF
j_call: TRBJ2-1; clone_size: NA; d_call: NA; v_call: TRBV7-2; cdr3_nt: TGTGCCAGCAGCGTTCAGACAGGTCAGCCTTACAATGAGCAGTTCTTC; cdr3_aa: CASSVQTGQPYNEQFF
j_call: TRBJ1-5; clone_size: once; d_call: NA; v_call: TRBV7-2; cdr3_nt: TGTGCCAGCAGCCTCCTAGGGGATAGCAATCAGCCCCAGCATTTT; cdr3_aa: CASSLLGDSNQPQHF
j_call: TRBJ1-5; clone_size: NA; d_call: NA; v_call: TRBV7-8; cdr3_nt: TGTGCCAGCAGCTTAACTGACAGACAGCCCCAGCATTTT; cdr3_aa: CASSLTDRQPQHF
j_call: TRBJ2-7; clone_size: NA; d_call: TRBD2; v_call: TRBV24-1; cdr3_nt: TGTGCCACCAGTGAGGCGGGGGGTAACTCCTACGAGCAGTACTTC; cdr3_aa: CATSEAGGNSYEQYF
j_call: TRBJ2-1; clone_size: NA; d_call: TRBD2; v_call: TRBV7-2; cdr3_nt: TGTGCCAGCAGCCCTCAGCGGGGGGACTACAATGAGCAGTTCTTC; cdr3_aa: CASSPQRGDYNEQFF
j_call: TRBJ2-7; clone_size: NA; d_call: TRBD1; v_call: TRBV27; cdr3_nt: TGTGCCAGCAGTTTTGGCGGGACAGGGAGTTACGAGCAGTACTTC; cdr3_aa: CASSFGGTGSYEQYF
j_call: TRBJ2-1; clone_size: NA; d_call: TRBD1; v_call: TRBV5-8; cdr3_nt: TGTGCCAGCAGCTTACAGGGGTCCTACAATGAGCAGTTCTTC; cdr3_aa: CASSLQGSYNEQFF
j_call: TRBJ1-6; clone_size: once; d_call: NA; v_call: TRBV28; cdr3_nt: TGTGCCAGCAGTTCAGGGCTAGGCTCACCCCTCCACTTT; cdr3_aa: CASSSGLGSPLHF
j_call: TRBJ2-3; clone_size: NA; d_call: NA; v_call: TRBV28; cdr3_nt: TGTGCCAGCAGTTTTGATTATAGCACAGATACGCAGTATTTT; cdr3_aa: CASSFDYSTDTQYF
j_call: TRBJ1-5; clone_size: NA; d_call: NA; v_call: TRBV2; cdr3_nt: TGTGCCAGCAGTGAACCGCAGACTAATAGCAATCAGCCCCAGCATTTT; cdr3_aa: CASSEPQTNSNQPQHF
j_call: TRBJ2-2; clone_size: NA; d_call: NA; v_call: TRBV7-7; cdr3_nt: TGTGCTAGCAGCCCCGGGCCTGTGGGGAACACCGGGGAGCTGTTTTTT; cdr3_aa: CASSPGPVGNTGELFF
j_call: TRBJ2-2; clone_size: NA; d_call: TRBD2; v_call: TRBV4-2; cdr3_nt: TGTGCCAGCAGCCCGAATGTTCTAGCGGGGAACACCGGGGAGCTGTTTTTT; cdr3_aa: CASSPNVLAGNTGELFF
j_call: TRBJ1-2; clone_size: NA; d_call: NA; v_call: TRBV7-6; cdr3_nt: TGTGCCAGCAGCTTAGAGCCAGGGGACTATGGCTACACCTTC; cdr3_aa: CASSLEPGDYGYTF
j_call: TRBJ2-1; clone_size: NA; d_call: TRBD2; v_call: TRBV6-2/TRBV6-3; cdr3_nt: TGTGCCAGCAGTTACGGCGGGGGATCCTACAATGAGCAGTTCTTC; cdr3_aa: CASSYGGGSYNEQFF
j_call: TRBJ2-7; clone_size: once; d_call: NA; v_call: TRBV6-5; cdr3_nt: TGTGCCAGCAGGAAGGGCTGGAGCTCCTACGAGCAGTACTTC; cdr3_aa: CASRKGWSSYEQYF
j_call: TRBJ1-1; clone_size: NA; d_call: TRBD1; v_call: TRBV27; cdr3_nt: TGTGCCAGCAGTCGAACAGGGGCTTACACTGAAGCTTTCTTT; cdr3_aa: CASSRTGAYTEAFF
j_call: TRBJ1-2; clone_size: NA; d_call: TRBD1; v_call: TRBV7-3; cdr3_nt: TGTGCCAGCAGCTCAACCCCCGGGACAGGGATTGGCTACACCTTC; cdr3_aa: CASSSTPGTGIGYTF
j_call: TRBJ2-1; clone_size: NA; d_call: NA; v_call: TRBV5-8; cdr3_nt: TGTGCCAGCAGCTTCTTATCAGGGCTCAGCGATGAGCAGTTCTTC; cdr3_aa: CASSFLSGLSDEQFF
j_call: TRBJ2-1; clone_size: NA; d_call: TRBD2; v_call: TRBV9; cdr3_nt: TGTGCCAGCAGCTGGAGCGGGGGGACCCCTTATGAGCAGTTCTTC; cdr3_aa: CASSWSGGTPYEQFF
j_call: TRBJ1-1; clone_size: NA; d_call: NA; v_call: TRBV6-5; cdr3_nt: TGTGCCAGCAGTCTCTCCGGGACAAATAGTGAAGCTTTCTTT; cdr3_aa: CASSLSGTNSEAFF
j_call: TRBJ2-5; clone_size: NA; d_call: TRBD1; v_call: TRBV7-6; cdr3_nt: TGTGCCAGCAGCTTAGTGGTTTGGACAGGGGGCCAAGAGACCCAGTACTTC; cdr3_aa: CASSLVVWTGGQETQYF
j_call: TRBJ2-2; clone_size: few; d_call: TRBD2; v_call: TRBV3-1/TRBV3-2; cdr3_nt: TGTGCCAGCAGCCAAGATTTGGTCCTAGCGGGGGGGCTTGCCGGGGAGCTGTTTTTT; cdr3_aa: CASSQDLVLAGGLAGELFF
j_call: TRBJ2-7; clone_size: once; d_call: NA; v_call: TRBV7-6; cdr3_nt: TGTGCCAGCAGCACGATGGGGGAGCAGTACTTC; cdr3_aa: CASSTMGEQYF
j_call: TRBJ2-1; clone_size: once; d_call: NA; v_call: TRBV27; cdr3_nt: TGTGCCAGCAGCTTGGTTGGTAGGTCCTACAATGAGCAGTTCTTC; cdr3_aa: CASSLVGRSYNEQFF
j_call: TRBJ2-5; clone_size: NA; d_call: NA; v_call: TRBV29-1; cdr3_nt: TGCAGCGCCGGAAGGGTCCAAGAGACCCAGTACTTC; cdr3_aa: CSAGRVQETQYF
j_call: TRBJ2-1; clone_size: NA; d_call: NA; v_call: TRBV2; cdr3_nt: TGTGCCAGCAGTGATGCTCGCCTCCCTGGTTTAGAGCAGTTCTTC; cdr3_aa: CASSDARLPGLEQFF
j_call: TRBJ2-5; clone_size: NA; d_call: TRBD1; v_call: TRBV5-1; cdr3_nt: TGCGCCAGCAGCAGTACAGGGGCCTCAGAGACCCAGTACTTC; cdr3_aa: CASSSTGASETQYF
j_call: TRBJ2-5; clone_size: NA; d_call: NA; v_call: TRBV2; cdr3_nt: TGTGCCAGCAGTGAAGGGGGGGCCTTAGAGACCCAGTACTTC; cdr3_aa: CASSEGGALETQYF
j_call: TRBJ1-2; clone_size: NA; d_call: NA; v_call: TRBV7-9; cdr3_nt: TGTGCCAGCAGCGCGGACATCCTAAACTATGGCTACACCTTC; cdr3_aa: CASSADILNYGYTF
j_call: TRBJ1-6; clone_size: NA; d_call: NA; v_call: TRBV12-3/TRBV12-4; cdr3_nt: TGTGCCAGCAGTTTCGATAATTCACCCCTCCACTTT; cdr3_aa: CASSFDNSPLHF
j_call: TRBJ1-5; clone_size: NA; d_call: TRBD1; v_call: TRBV28; cdr3_nt: TGTGCCAGCAGTCCCAGACAGGGTAGAACAAGCAATCAGCCCCAGCATTTT; cdr3_aa: CASSPRQGRTSNQPQHF
j_call: TRBJ1-4; clone_size: NA; d_call: TRBD1; v_call: TRBV12-5; cdr3_nt: TGTGCTAGCCCGGGACAGGGAACGCAATCAAGAGAAAAACTGTTTTTT; cdr3_aa: CASPGQGTQSREKLFF
j_call: TRBJ2-3; clone_size: NA; d_call: TRBD1; v_call: TRBV10-3; cdr3_nt: TGTGCCATCAGCCCGGGACAGGATAGTCGTACGCAGTATTTT; cdr3_aa: CAISPGQDSRTQYF
j_call: TRBJ1-4; clone_size: NA; d_call: NA; v_call: TRBV7-3; cdr3_nt: TGTGCCAGCAGCTTAACGCCCGGTGAAAAACTGTTTTTT; cdr3_aa: CASSLTPGEKLFF
j_call: TRBJ1-6; clone_size: once; d_call: NA; v_call: TRBV9; cdr3_nt: TGTGCCAGCAGCGCGACAGTCTATAATTCACCCCTCCACTTT; cdr3_aa: CASSATVYNSPLHF
j_call: TRBJ2-1; clone_size: NA; d_call: NA; v_call: TRBV6-4; cdr3_nt: TGTGCCAGCAGTATGGATCCGAACTCCTACAATGAGCAGTTCTTC; cdr3_aa: CASSMDPNSYNEQFF